This T cell receptor beta chain was sequenced for a study of beta chain features in type 1 diabetes. Notes on the study in general: Shortening of TCRB CDR3s, moderate but significant, appeared in all four CD4+ subsets of Type 1 diabetes patients.

Trimming removed 4 bases from V and 7 bases from J; junction bases left unmatched: 5. The CDR3 sequence is 14 residues long. Germline assignment: CDR1 SGHDT and CDR2 YYEEEE. This clone came up a few times. Its antigen is as yet unknown. Every isolated RNA sample was fully reverse transcribed, so sequencing captured expressed TCRB transcripts. Assay: immunoSEQ multiplex PCR; the TCRdb copy retains only in-frame clones and omits some. This sample yields roughly 700,000 clones, of which roughly 13% are seen a single time; roughly 0.022% belongs to the top ten. This TCR was sampled from a man younger than 30 with type 1 diabetes. Sequenced input: naive CD4+ T cells from blood. The chain has TRBV5-6 and TRBJ1-6; 7 bases align to TRBD1. For the CDR3, the DNA is TGTGCCAGCAGCATCGGACAGGTCAATTCACCCCTCCACTTT. It codes for CASSIGQVNSPLHF.